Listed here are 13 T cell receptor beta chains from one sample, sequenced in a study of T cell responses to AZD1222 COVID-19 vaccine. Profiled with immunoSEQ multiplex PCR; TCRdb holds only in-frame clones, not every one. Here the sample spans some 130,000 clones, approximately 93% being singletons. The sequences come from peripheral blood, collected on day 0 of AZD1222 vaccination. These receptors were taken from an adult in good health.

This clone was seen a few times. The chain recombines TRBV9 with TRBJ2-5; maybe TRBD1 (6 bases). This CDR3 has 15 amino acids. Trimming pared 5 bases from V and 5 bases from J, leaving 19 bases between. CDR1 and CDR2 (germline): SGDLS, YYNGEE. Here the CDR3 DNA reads TGTGCCAGCAGAGCTAGGGGGAGATGGTCGGAGACCCAGTACTTC. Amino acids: CASRARGRWSETQYF. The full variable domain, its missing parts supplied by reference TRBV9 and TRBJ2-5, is DSGVTQTPKHLITATGQRVTLRCSPRSGDLSVYWYQQSLDQGLQFLIQYYNGEERAKGNILERFSAQQFPDLHSELNLSSLELGDSALYFCASRARGRWSETQYFGPGTRLLVL.

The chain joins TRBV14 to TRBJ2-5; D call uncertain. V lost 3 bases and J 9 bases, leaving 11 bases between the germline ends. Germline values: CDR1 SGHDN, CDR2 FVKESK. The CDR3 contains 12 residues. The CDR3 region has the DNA TGTGCCAGCAGCCATCGGCTTCGGCCCCAGTACTTC. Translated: CASSHRLRPQYF.

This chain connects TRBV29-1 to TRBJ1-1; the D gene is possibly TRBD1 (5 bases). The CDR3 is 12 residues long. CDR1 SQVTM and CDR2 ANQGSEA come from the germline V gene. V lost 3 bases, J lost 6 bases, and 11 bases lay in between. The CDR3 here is CSVDDKGSEAFF. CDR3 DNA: TGCAGCGTTGATGATAAGGGGTCTGAAGCTTTCTTT.

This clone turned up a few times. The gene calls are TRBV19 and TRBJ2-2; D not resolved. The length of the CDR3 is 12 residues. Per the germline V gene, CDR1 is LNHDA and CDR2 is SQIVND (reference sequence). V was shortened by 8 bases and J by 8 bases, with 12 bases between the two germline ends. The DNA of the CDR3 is TGTGCCAGTGCTGTCGTGCGGGGGGAGCTGTTTTTT. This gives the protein CASAVVRGELFF.

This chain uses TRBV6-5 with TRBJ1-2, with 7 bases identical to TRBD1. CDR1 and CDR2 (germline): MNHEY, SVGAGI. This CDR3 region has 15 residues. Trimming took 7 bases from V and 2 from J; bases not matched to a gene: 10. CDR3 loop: CASIPGKGANYGYTF. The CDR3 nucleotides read TGTGCCAGCATACCGGGGAAGGGGGCCAACTATGGCTACACCTTC.

In DNA form, the CDR3 reads TGTGCCAGCAGCCAAGATCTGGTAATCGGTCAGCCCCAGCATTTT. This translates into CASSQDLVIGQPQHF. The chain has TRBV3-1 (or the pseudogene TRBV3-2) and TRBJ1-5; D remains ambiguous. The CDR3 totals 15 residues. Germline CDR1 is LGHDT and CDR2 is YNNKEL (reference sequence). The germline V and J ends were trimmed by 0 bases and 6 bases, with 12 bases remaining between them.

CDR3 coding DNA: TGTGCCTTATTCCGGGACAGGGGCTACAATGAGCAGTTCTTC. Encoded protein: CALFRDRGYNEQFF. This chain uses TRBV30 with TRBJ2-1, with 10 bases matching TRBD1. CDR1 is GTSNPN and CDR2 is SVGIG in the germline V gene (reference sequence). With 7 bases clipped from V and 3 bases from J, the junction kept 6 bases outside the gene matches. The CDR3 totals 14 residues.

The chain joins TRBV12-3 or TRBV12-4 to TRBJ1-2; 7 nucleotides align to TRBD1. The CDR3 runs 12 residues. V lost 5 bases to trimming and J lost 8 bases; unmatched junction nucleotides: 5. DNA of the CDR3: TGTGCCAGCAGTGTCAACAGGGGAGGCTACACCTTC. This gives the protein CASSVNRGGYTF.

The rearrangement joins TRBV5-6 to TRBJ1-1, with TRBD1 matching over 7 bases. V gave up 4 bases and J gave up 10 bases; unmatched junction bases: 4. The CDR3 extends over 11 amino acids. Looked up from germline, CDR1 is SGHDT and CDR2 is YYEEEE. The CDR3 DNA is TGTGCCAGCAGCATACAGGGGCGAGCTTTCTTT. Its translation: CASSIQGRAFF.

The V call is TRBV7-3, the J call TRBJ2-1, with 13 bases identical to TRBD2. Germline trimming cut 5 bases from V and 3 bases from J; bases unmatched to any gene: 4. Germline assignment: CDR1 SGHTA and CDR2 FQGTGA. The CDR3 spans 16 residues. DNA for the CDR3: TGTGCCAGCAGCAAATGGACTAGCGGGAGCTACAATGAGCAGTTCTTC. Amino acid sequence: CASSKWTSGSYNEQFF.

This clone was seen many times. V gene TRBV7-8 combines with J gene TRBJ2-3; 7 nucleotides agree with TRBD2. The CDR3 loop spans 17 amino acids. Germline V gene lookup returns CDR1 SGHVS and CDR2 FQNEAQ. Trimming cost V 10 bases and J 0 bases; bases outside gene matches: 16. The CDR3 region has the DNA TGTGCCATCAGAGGGGCAGCGGGACGCCCAAGCACAGATACGCAGTATTTT. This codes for CAIRGAAGRPSTDTQYF.

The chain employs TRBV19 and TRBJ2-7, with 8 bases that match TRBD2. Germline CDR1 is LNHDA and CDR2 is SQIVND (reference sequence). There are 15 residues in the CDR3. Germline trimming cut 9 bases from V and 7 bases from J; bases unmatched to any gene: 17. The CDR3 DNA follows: TGTGCCAGCGAGAGTGGGGCGGGAGGAATAAGAGAGCAGTACTTC. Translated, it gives CASESGAGGIREQYF. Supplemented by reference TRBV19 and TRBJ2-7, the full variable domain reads DGGITQSPKYLFRKEGQNVTLSCEQNLNHDAMYWYRQDPGQGLRLIYYSQIVNDFQKGDIAEGYSVSREKKESFPLTVTSAQKNPTAFYLCASESGAGGIREQYFGPGTRLTVT.

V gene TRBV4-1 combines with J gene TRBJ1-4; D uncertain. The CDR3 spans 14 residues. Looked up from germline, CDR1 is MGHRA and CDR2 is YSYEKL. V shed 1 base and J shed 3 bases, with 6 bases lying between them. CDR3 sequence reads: CASSQGAANEKLFF. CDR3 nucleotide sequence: TGCGCCAGCAGCCAAGGGGCAGCTAATGAAAAACTGTTTTTT.